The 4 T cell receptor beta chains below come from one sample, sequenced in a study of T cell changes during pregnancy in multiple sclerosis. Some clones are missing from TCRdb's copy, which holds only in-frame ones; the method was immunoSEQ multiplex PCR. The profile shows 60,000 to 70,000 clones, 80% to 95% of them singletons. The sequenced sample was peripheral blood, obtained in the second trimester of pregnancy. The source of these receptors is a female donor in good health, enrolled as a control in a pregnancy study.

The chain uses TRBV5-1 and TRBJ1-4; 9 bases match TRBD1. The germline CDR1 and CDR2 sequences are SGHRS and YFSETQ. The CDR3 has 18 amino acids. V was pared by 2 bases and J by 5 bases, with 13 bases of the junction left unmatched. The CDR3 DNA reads TGCGCCAGCAGCTTACGCCCGGACAGGGGAGTAGGAAATGAAAAACTGTTTTTT. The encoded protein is CASSLRPDRGVGNEKLFF.

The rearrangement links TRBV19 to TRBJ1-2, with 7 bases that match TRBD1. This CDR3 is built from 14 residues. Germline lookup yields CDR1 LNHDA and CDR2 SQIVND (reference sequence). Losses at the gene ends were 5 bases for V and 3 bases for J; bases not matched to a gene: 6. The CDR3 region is CASSSRQGDYGYTF. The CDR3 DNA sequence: TGTGCCAGTAGTTCCCGACAGGGAGACTATGGCTACACCTTC.

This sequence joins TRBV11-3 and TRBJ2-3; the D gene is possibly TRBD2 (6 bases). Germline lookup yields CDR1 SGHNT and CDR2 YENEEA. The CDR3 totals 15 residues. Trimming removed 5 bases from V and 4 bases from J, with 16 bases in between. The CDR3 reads CASSRIGGLADTQYF. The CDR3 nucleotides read TGTGCCAGCAGCCGTATCGGGGGTTTGGCAGATACGCAGTATTTT.

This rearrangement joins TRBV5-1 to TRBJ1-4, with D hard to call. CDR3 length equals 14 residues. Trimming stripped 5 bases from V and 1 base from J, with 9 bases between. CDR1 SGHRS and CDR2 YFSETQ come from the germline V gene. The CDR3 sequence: CASSLVGTNEKLFF. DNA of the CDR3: TGCGCCAGCAGTCTAGTTGGAACTAATGAAAAACTGTTTTTT.